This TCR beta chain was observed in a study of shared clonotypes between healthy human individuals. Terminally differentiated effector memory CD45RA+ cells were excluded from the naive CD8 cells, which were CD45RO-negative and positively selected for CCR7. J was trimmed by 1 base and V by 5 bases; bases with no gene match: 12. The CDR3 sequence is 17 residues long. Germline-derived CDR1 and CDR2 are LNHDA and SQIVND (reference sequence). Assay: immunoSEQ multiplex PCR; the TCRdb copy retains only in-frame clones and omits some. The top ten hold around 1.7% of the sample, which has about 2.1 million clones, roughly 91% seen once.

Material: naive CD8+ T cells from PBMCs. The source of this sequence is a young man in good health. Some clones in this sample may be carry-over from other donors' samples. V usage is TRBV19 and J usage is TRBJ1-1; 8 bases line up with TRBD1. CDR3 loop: CASSARPGTGENTEAFF. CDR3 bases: TGTGCCAGTAGTGCCCGTCCCGGGACAGGAGAGAACACTGAAGCTTTCTTT.